This entry lists 4 T cell receptor beta chains sequenced from one sample in a study of Graves' ophthalmopathy and Graves' hyperthyroidism. The authors amplified TCR beta CDR3 regions from RNA transcripts. The first round was an RT-PCR with HTBI primers, and the second round was a multiplex PCR. MiXCR, applied by TCRdb to the multiplex PCR reads, yields one record per CDR3 protein. The table records roughly 1.1 million distinct CDR3 sequences, 35% to 45% of them present only once. Specimen: peripheral blood or thyroid tissue (not recorded which). These TCRs come from an adult man with Graves' hyperthyroidism.

This clonotype was detected ten times or more. V and J are TRBV7-8 and TRBJ2-5; D is perhaps TRBD2 (7 bases). Germline CDR1 and CDR2: SGHVS and FQNEAQ. Deletions cut 3 bases from V and 1 base from J, with 15 bases between. The CDR3 contains 16 residues. Here the CDR3 DNA reads TGTGCCAGCAGCTTGGGATGGGGGGGCTTCCAAGAGACCCAGTACTTC. As protein: CASSLGWGGFQETQYF.

At least ten counts were recorded for this clonotype. The chain carries TRBV24-1 and TRBJ2-7; no definite D call. The CDR3 contains 13 residues. The V end lost 0 bases, the J end lost 5 bases, and 7 bases lay between the germline ends. Germline V lookup: CDR1 KGHDR, CDR2 SFDVKD. The CDR3 coding sequence is TGTGCCACCAGTGATTTGCCTGGGGACGAGCAGTACTTC. This encodes CATSDLPGDEQYF.

This clonotype has a handful of counts. The V call is TRBV5-1, the J call TRBJ2-5; TRBD1 matches 11 bases. Germline lookup yields CDR1 SGHRS and CDR2 YFSETQ. CDR3 size: 15 residues. The V and J ends lost 5 bases and 1 base, in that order; junction bases with no gene match: 4. In nucleotides, the CDR3 is TGCGCCAGCAGAACGGGACAGGGGGTCCAAGAGACCCAGTACTTC. As protein: CASRTGQGVQETQYF.

The table lists this clonotype with many counts. The V and J genes are TRBV19 and TRBJ2-5; the match to TRBD2 covers 7 bases. This CDR3 has 13 amino acids. Germline V gene lookup returns CDR1 LNHDA and CDR2 SQIVND (reference sequence). V lost 6 bases, J lost 1 base, and 2 bases stayed unmatched. CDR3 in DNA: TGTGCCAGTAGGGAGCGGGGCCAAGAGACCCAGTACTTC. This codes for CASRERGQETQYF. Full variable domain (rest looked up from reference TRBV19 and TRBJ2-5): DGGITQSPKYLFRKEGQNVTLSCEQNLNHDAMYWYRQDPGQGLRLIYYSQIVNDFQKGDIAEGYSVSREKKESFPLTVTSAQKNPTAFYLCASRERGQETQYFGPGTRLLVL.